Listed below are T cell receptor beta chains from one sample, sequenced in a study of blood T cell repertoires in COVID-19. Sequenced by immunoSEQ multiplex PCR; TCRdb stores in-frame clones only, minus some. This table has more than 150,000 clones, approximately 80% appearing once. Sequenced sample: PBMCs or T cells enriched from blood (not recorded which). The receptors derive from a man aged 45-65 years who had recovered from COVID-19. Both conserved end residues are part of each CDR3. A D gene is named only where the DNA matches it firmly. Size is omitted from some rows. Given values are once, few, many or a class for expanded clones.

TRBD1 18 TRBJ1-5 TRBV11-3 . TGTGCCAGCAGCTTAAATATGACAGGGCCGATTACTAATCAGCCCCAGCATTTT CASSLNMTGPITNQPQHF
. 17 TRBJ2-1 TRBV5-1 once TGCGCCAGCAGCTTGGGGCACGGAGGGCGCTCCTACAATGAGCAGTTCTTC CASSLGHGGRSYNEQFF
TRBD1 13 TRBJ2-7 TRBV12-3/TRBV12-4 . TGTGCCAGCAGTGGGACAGGGAGGTACGAGCAGTACTTC CASSGTGRYEQYF
TRBD1 13 TRBJ2-7 TRBV19 . TGTGCCAGTAGTATGGGACAGGTCACCGAGCAGTACTTC CASSMGQVTEQYF
. 15 TRBJ2-2 TRBV5-1 . TGCGCCAGCAAGTTGGAGACTACGAACACCGGGGAGCTGTTTTTT CASKLETTNTGELFF
TRBD1 11 TRBJ2-7 TRBV10-1 . TGCGCCAGCAACGGGACAGCTCAAAGGGACTTC CASNGTAQRDF
. 14 TRBJ1-2 TRBV7-9 . TGTGCCAGCAGCTTGAAACAGGGCCCCTATGGCTACACCTTC CASSLKQGPYGYTF
. 12 TRBJ1-1 TRBV6-5 . TGTGCCAGCAGTTATGGGGCCACTGAAGCTTTCTTT CASSYGATEAFF
TRBD1 15 TRBJ1-1 TRBV11-1 . TGTGCCAGCAGCACCCGACAGGGGTTGAACACTGAAGCTTTCTTT CASSTRQGLNTEAFF
TRBD2 16 TRBJ2-2 TRBV19 . TGTGCCAGTAGTATCCCTTCGCGGGAGAGCACCGGGGAGCTGTTTTTT CASSIPSRESTGELFF
. 13 TRBJ1-5 TRBV6-1 . TGTGCCAGCAGTGAGTCTGAACAGAAGGCCCAGCATTTT CASSESEQKAQHF